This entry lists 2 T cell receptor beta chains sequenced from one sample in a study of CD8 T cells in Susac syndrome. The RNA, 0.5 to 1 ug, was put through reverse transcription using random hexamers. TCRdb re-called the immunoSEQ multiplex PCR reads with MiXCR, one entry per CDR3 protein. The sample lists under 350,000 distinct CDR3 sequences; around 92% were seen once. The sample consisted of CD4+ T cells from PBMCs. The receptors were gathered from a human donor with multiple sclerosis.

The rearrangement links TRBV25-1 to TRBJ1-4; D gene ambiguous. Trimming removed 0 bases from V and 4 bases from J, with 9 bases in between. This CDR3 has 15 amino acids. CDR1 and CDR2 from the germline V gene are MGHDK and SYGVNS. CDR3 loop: CASSEYGSGNEKLFF. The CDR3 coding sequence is TGTGCCAGCAGTGAATACGGCAGCGGTAATGAAAAACTGTTTTTT.

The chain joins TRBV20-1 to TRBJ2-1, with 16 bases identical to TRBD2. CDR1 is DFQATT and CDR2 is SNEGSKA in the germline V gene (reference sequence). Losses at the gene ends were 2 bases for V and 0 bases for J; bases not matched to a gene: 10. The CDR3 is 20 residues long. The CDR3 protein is CSARPGLAGGPRSSYNEQFF. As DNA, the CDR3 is TGCAGTGCTAGACCGGGACTAGCGGGAGGGCCCCGGAGCTCCTACAATGAGCAGTTCTTC.